This entry lists 27 T cell receptor beta chains sequenced from one sample in a study of OX40 agonist ivuxolimab in advanced cancers. The method was the immunoSEQ multiplex PCR assay. Entries here come from immuneACCESS through TCRdb and include only in-frame sequences with V and J called. Some clones fail to appear in such tables; in the studies checked, an unresolved V gene covers under half of the shortfall, and the cause of the remainder is unknown. For this sample the table gives around 27,000 clones, of which roughly four fifths were detected only once. 14% of the sample belongs to the ten largest clones. The material sequenced was CD4+ or CD8+ T cells sorted from blood, taken in a trial of the OX40 agonist ivuxolimab. The receptors originated from an adult with an advanced solid tumor such as melanoma, head and neck, liver or kidney cancer.

The rearrangement uses TRBV7-9 and TRBJ2-7, with D possibly matching TRBD1 (6 bases). CDR3 length: 12 residues. Germline lookup yields CDR1 SEHNR and CDR2 FQNEAQ (reference sequence). The germline V and J ends were trimmed by 6 bases and 5 bases, with 11 bases remaining between them. The CDR3 DNA sequence: TGTGCCAGCAGGAACAGGGTGAACGAGCAGTACTTC. This encodes CASRNRVNEQYF.

The genes are TRBV9 and TRBJ2-2; D not resolved. Trimming shortened V by 3 bases and J by 8 bases, and 14 bases separated the two germline ends. The CDR3 contains 14 residues. CDR1 is SGDLS, CDR2 YYNGEE, per germline. The CDR3 here is CASSDDRTWGELFF. CDR3 nucleotide sequence: TGTGCCAGCAGCGACGATCGGACCTGGGGGGAGCTGTTTTTT.

This chain connects TRBV7-9 to TRBJ2-7; TRBD1 matches at 9 bases. CDR3 length: 14 residues. The junction had 6 bases not matched to a gene; V was cut back by 5 bases and J by 4 bases. The germline CDR1 and CDR2 sequences are SEHNR and FQNEAQ (reference sequence). CDR3 bases: TGTGCCAGCAGCAAATGGGACAGGGATTACGAGCAGTACTTC. It specifies CASSKWDRDYEQYF.

This clone is judged medium-sized (0.01 to 0.1%). The same CDR3 can be traced to other DNA sequences in this sample. This chain joins TRBV21-1 and TRBJ1-3; TRBD1 is the table's D call, not checked against the DNA. TRBV21-1 is a listed pseudogene. The CDR3 length is 11 residues. CDR3 sequence: CASSNRNTIYF. The CDR3 nucleotides are TGTGCCAGCAGCAACAGGAACACCATATATTTT.

The rearrangement uses TRBV6-6 and TRBJ1-2; D unresolved. Trimming cost V 6 bases and J 8 bases, with 16 bases left between them. The CDR3 spans 13 residues. Germline CDR1 is MNHNY and CDR2 is SVGAGI (reference sequence). CDR3 coding DNA: TGTGCCAGCAGATCCCTGCCGGCGGCGGGCTACACCTTC. This translates into CASRSLPAAGYTF.

This chain uses TRBV7-8 with TRBJ1-5; D unresolved. V shed 0 bases and J shed 5 bases, with 5 bases lying between them. This CDR3 has 13 residues. The germline V gene has CDR1 SGHVS and CDR2 FQNEAQ. CDR3 nucleotides: TGTGCCAGCAGCTTAGCAGGGCATCAGCCCCAGCATTTT. It yields the protein CASSLAGHQPQHF.

In regard to this clone: Being one base from a much bigger clone, this may be a read error. Different DNA sequences within this sample yield the same CDR3. V gene TRBV6-5 combines with J gene TRBJ2-7; 11 positions match TRBD1. Germline assignment: CDR1 MNHEY and CDR2 SVGAGI. V trimming: 6 bases; J trimming: 4 bases; junction bases outside the gene matches: 5. This CDR3 contains 14 residues. This CDR3 is CASRAGTGGYEQYF. Written as DNA, the CDR3 is TGTGCCAGCAGAGCCGGGACAGGGGGGTACGAGCAGTACTTC.

The CDR3 spells CSALYTDTQYF. For the CDR3, the DNA is TGCAGTGCGTTATACACAGATACGCAGTATTTT. The J gene is TRBJ2-3, the V gene TRBV20-1; unclear D gene. Trimming stripped 6 bases from V and 2 bases from J, with 6 bases between. The CDR3 is 11 residues long. The germline V gene encodes CDR1 DFQATT and CDR2 SNEGSKA (reference sequence).

The V call is TRBV27, the J call TRBJ2-2; D unresolved. V was trimmed by 6 bases and J by 6 bases, leaving 11 bases between them. The CDR3 spans 13 residues. Looked up from germline, CDR1 is MNHEY and CDR2 is SMNVEV (reference sequence). The DNA for the CDR3 is TGTGCCAGCAGCCCAACCCACGCCGGGGAGCTGTTTTTT. It encodes CASSPTHAGELFF.

The chain recombines TRBV9 with TRBJ2-1, with TRBD1 matching over 7 bases. The germline CDR1 and CDR2 sequences are SGDLS and YYNGEE. V lost 2 bases, J lost 0 bases, and 2 bases stayed unmatched. This CDR3 comprises 15 residues. The CDR3 reads CASSVTGSSYNEQFF. The DNA for the CDR3 is TGTGCCAGCAGCGTGACAGGGAGCTCCTACAATGAGCAGTTCTTC.

The gene calls are TRBV9 and TRBJ1-1; D is uncertain. CDR3 length: 14 residues. V was shortened by 1 base and J by 3 bases, with 10 bases between the two germline ends. CDR1 and CDR2 (germline): SGDLS, YYNGEE. CDR3: CASSVRHGDTEAFF. The CDR3 DNA reads TGTGCCAGCAGCGTAAGGCACGGAGACACTGAAGCTTTCTTT.

The chain uses TRBV5-6 and TRBJ1-5; TRBD1 agrees at 8 bases. V trimming: 4 bases; J trimming: 7 bases; junction bases outside the gene matches: 7. This CDR3 spans 14 amino acids. CDR1 is SGHDT and CDR2 is YYEEEE in the germline V gene. CDR3 DNA sequence: TGTGCCAGCAGCCGGACAGGGCTGGTACAGCCCCAGCATTTT. Amino acid sequence: CASSRTGLVQPQHF.

The chain recombines TRBV29-1 with TRBJ1-2; 9 positions agree with TRBD1. Looked up from germline, CDR1 is SQVTM and CDR2 is ANQGSEA. Trimming at V came to 2 bases and at J to 8 bases, leaving 6 bases not matched to a gene. The CDR3 is 13 residues long. In DNA, the CDR3 is TGCAGCGTTGAAAAGAGGGACAGGGACGGCTACACCTTC. Its protein is CSVEKRDRDGYTF. Combining the CDR3 with reference TRBV29-1 and TRBJ1-2 gives the whole variable domain SAVISQKPSRDICQRGTSLTIQCQVDSQVTMMFWYRQQPGQSLTLIATANQGSEATYESGFVIDKFPISRPNLTFSTLTVSNMSPEDSSIYLCSVEKRDRDGYTFGSGTRLTVV.

V is TRBV6-1 and J is TRBJ1-6; TRBD1 matches at 7 bases. V dropped 6 bases and J dropped 7; count of bases not matched to a gene: 6. CDR1 is MNHNS and CDR2 is SASEGT in the germline V gene. The CDR3 runs 14 residues. The CDR3 sequence: CASRMTGRNSPLHF. As DNA, the CDR3 is TGTGCCAGCAGGATGACAGGGAGGAATTCACCCCTCCACTTT.

This clone was seen a single time. The V and J genes are TRBV5-6 and TRBJ1-1; possibly TRBD1 for D (5 bases). The V gene's germline CDR1 is SGHDT and CDR2 YYEEEE. V was trimmed by 4 bases and J by 2 bases, leaving 12 bases between them. The CDR3 runs 14 residues. The CDR3 DNA reads TGTGCCAGCAGCCCGAGGGACCGTAACACTGAAGCTTTCTTT. This codes for CASSPRDRNTEAFF.

DNA of the CDR3: TGTGCCTGGAGCAAAGGGGGTTTGGACAATGAGCAGTTCTTC. It specifies CAWSKGGLDNEQFF. This chain links TRBV30 with TRBJ2-1; D may be TRBD1 (6 bases). The germline CDR1 and CDR2 sequences are GTSNPN and SVGIG (reference sequence). The V gene lost 3 bases and the J gene lost 5 bases, with 14 bases spanning the gap. The CDR3 sequence is 14 residues long.

The gene calls are TRBV7-9 and TRBJ1-1; tentative D call: TRBD1 (5 bases). CDR1 and CDR2 (germline): SEHNR, FQNEAQ (reference sequence). V was clipped by 4 bases and J by 4 bases, with 13 bases between them. The length of the CDR3 is 14 residues. CDR3 amino acids: CASSYGAGGTEAFF. CDR3 bases: TGTGCCAGCAGCTATGGGGCGGGAGGCACTGAAGCTTTCTTT.

V and J are TRBV11-3 and TRBJ2-7, with 13 bases identical to TRBD2. Germline assignment: CDR1 SGHNT and CDR2 YENEEA. After removal of 5 bases from V and 5 bases from J, the junction contained 9 bases not matched to a gene. There are 16 residues in the CDR3. CDR3 amino acids: CASSGTSGGAFHEQYF. The CDR3 coding sequence is TGTGCCAGCAGCGGAACTAGCGGGGGGGCCTTCCACGAGCAGTACTTC. Combining the CDR3 with reference TRBV11-3 and TRBJ2-7 gives the whole variable domain EAGVVQSPRYKIIEKKQPVAFWCNPISGHNTLYWYLQNLGQGPELLIRYENEEAVDDSQLPKDRFSAERLKGVDSTLKIQPAELGDSAVYLCASSGTSGGAFHEQYFGPGTRLTVT.

The rearrangement links TRBV6-5 to TRBJ1-2, with D unresolved. CDR3 length: 15 amino acids. Germline assignment: CDR1 MNHEY and CDR2 SVGAGI. V shed 5 bases and J shed 0 bases, with 13 bases lying between them. The CDR3 sequence is CASSLRQTANYGYTF. The CDR3 nucleotides are TGTGCCAGCAGTCTTCGACAAACTGCTAACTATGGCTACACCTTC.

The chain couples TRBV11-2 to TRBJ2-7; D gene ambiguous. The V gene's germline CDR1 is SGHAT and CDR2 FQNNGV. Trimming removed 1 base from V and 2 bases from J, with 9 bases in between. The CDR3 contains 14 residues. The DNA for the CDR3 is TGTGCCAGCAGCTTAGGAACCCAGGCCTACGAGCAGTACTTC. Its protein product is CASSLGTQAYEQYF. Full variable domain (outside the CDR3, taken from reference TRBV11-2 and TRBJ2-7): EAGVAQSPRYKIIEKRQSVAFWCNPISGHATLYWYQQILGQGPKLLIQFQNNGVVDDSQLPKDRFSAERLKGVDSTLKIQPAKLEDSAVYLCASSLGTQAYEQYFGPGTRLTVT.

This clone was picked up one time. This chain uses TRBV6-5 with TRBJ1-2; 7 bases are a match to TRBD1. Losses at the gene ends were 5 bases for V and 8 bases for J; bases not matched to a gene: 11. Germline V gene data show CDR1 as MNHEY and CDR2 as SVGAGI. The CDR3 extends over 14 amino acids. In DNA form, the CDR3 reads TGTGCCAGCAGTAGACAGGGATCCTCTGAGGGCTACACCTTC. Its protein product is CASSRQGSSEGYTF.

V gene TRBV5-6 combines with J gene TRBJ2-1; TRBD2 aligns across 10 bases. Germline CDR1 SGHDT, CDR2 YYEEEE. Trimming at V came to 0 bases and at J to 4 bases, leaving 7 bases not matched to a gene. The CDR3 is 17 amino acids. CDR3 bases: TGTGCCAGCAGCTTGGTTTCTTTAGCGGGGGGATACAATGAGCAGTTCTTC. This codes for CASSLVSLAGGYNEQFF.

This sequence joins TRBV9 and TRBJ2-5; D ambiguous. The germline V and J ends were trimmed by 7 bases and 10 bases, with 20 bases remaining between them. This CDR3 has 13 amino acids. Germline CDR1 SGDLS, CDR2 YYNGEE. CDR3 nucleotide sequence: TGTGCCAGCGCCGGGCGGTCCCCTGAGTACCAGTACTTC. Translated: CASAGRSPEYQYF.

The rearrangement links TRBV7-9 to TRBJ1-1; tentative D call: TRBD1 (5 bases). The V gene's germline CDR1 is SEHNR and CDR2 FQNEAQ (reference sequence). CDR3 length equals 15 residues. V lost 4 bases to trimming and J lost 8 bases, with 20 bases between them. The CDR3 nucleotides read TGTGCCAGCAGCTACCGGGGAGTCTCAGGGAGGGAAGCTTTCTTT. This sequence encodes CASSYRGVSGREAFF.

V gene TRBV5-3 combines with J gene TRBJ2-1; TRBD2 aligns across 13 bases. TRBV5-3 is labeled an ORF, and its function is uncertain. Losses at the gene ends were 5 bases for V and 12 bases for J; bases not matched to a gene: 8. The CDR3 length is 14 residues. Written as DNA, the CDR3 is TGTGCCAGAAGGGGGACTAGCGGGGCGGGGCTGCAGTTCTTC. It codes for CARRGTSGAGLQFF.

The chain is built from TRBV5-5 and TRBJ1-4; 8 bases agree with TRBD1. The CDR3 runs 16 residues. V lost 5 bases to trimming and J lost 4 bases; unmatched junction nucleotides: 10. The V gene's germline CDR1 is SGHKS and CDR2 YYEKEE (reference sequence). This chain's CDR3 is CASRRLLTGVNEKLFF. In DNA, the CDR3 is TGTGCCAGCAGGCGCCTCTTGACAGGGGTTAATGAAAAACTGTTTTTT.

J is TRBJ2-5 and V is TRBV9; TRBD2 matches at 8 bases. The tail of the sequence fits TRBJ2-7 better, so the J call may be wrong. CDR3 length: 15 amino acids. Germline values: CDR1 SGDLS, CDR2 YYNGEE. As DNA, the CDR3 is TGTGCCAGCAGCGTTGGGGAAGCTAGCGGGTACGAGCAGTACTTC. Protein sequence: CASSVGEASGYEQYF.